What follows are 25 T cell receptor beta chains derived from one specimen sequenced in a study of Graves' ophthalmopathy and Graves' hyperthyroidism (dated by TCRdb to the late 2010s). Sequenced using an Illumina HiSeq 2000. For repertoire sequencing, TCR beta CDR3 regions were amplified from RNA transcripts. A first-round RT-PCR used HTBI primers with the Qiagen OneStep RT-PCR kit, followed by a second-round multiplex PCR, size selection and purification. The public sequencing data were trimmed at Q25 with fastp and processed into clonotypes with MiXCR by TCRdb, which kept only in-frame beta chains. CDR3 protein sequences are deduplicated, and each keeps its most common genes and DNA. In this sample the table shows 650,000 to 900,000 distinct CDR3 sequences, roughly two fifths of which occur a single time. The top ten clonotypes cover around 40% of the sample. The sequenced material came from peripheral blood. Every receptor here comes from an adult man with Graves' ophthalmopathy.

This clonotype was detected a few times. The CDR3 loop reads CASSVPWAGDQPQHF. The CDR3 DNA sequence: TGTGCCAGCAGCGTGCCTTGGGCAGGGGATCAGCCCCAGCATTTT. The gene calls are TRBV11-2 and TRBJ1-5; tentative D call: TRBD1 (6 bases). With 5 bases removed from V and 5 bases from J, the gap between germline ends came to 16 bases. Germline CDR1 reads SGHAT; CDR2 reads FQNNGV. The CDR3 has 15 residues.

This clonotype was observed many times. This rearrangement joins TRBV7-3 to TRBJ2-5; D is uncertain. Germline CDR1 reads SGHTA; CDR2 reads FQGTGA. This CDR3 has 14 amino acids. Trimming left V 2 bases short and J 3 bases short, with 10 bases between. The CDR3 loop reads CASSLLGRKETQYF. In DNA form, the CDR3 reads TGTGCCAGCAGCTTACTAGGCAGAAAAGAGACCCAGTACTTC.

The rearrangement joins TRBV20-1 to TRBJ2-7; 8 bases match TRBD1. J lost 0 bases, V lost 6 bases, and 13 bases had no gene match. CDR3 length: 16 amino acids. The germline V gene has CDR1 DFQATT and CDR2 SNEGSKA (reference sequence). The CDR3 sequence: CSAQPRTGYSSYEQYF. The CDR3 bases are TGCAGTGCCCAACCTCGGACAGGGTATTCCTCCTACGAGCAGTACTTC.

This clonotype was seen repeatedly, ten times or more. The chain has TRBV6-5 and TRBJ1-2; possibly TRBD1 for D (6 bases). CDR3 length: 15 residues. V lost 2 bases and J lost 8, with 18 bases in between. Germline lookup yields CDR1 MNHEY and CDR2 SVGAGI. This chain's CDR3 is CASSYTEQGTKGYTF. The CDR3 DNA reads TGTGCCAGCAGTTACACTGAACAGGGAACGAAAGGCTACACCTTC.

This clonotype was picked up many times. The V gene is TRBV19, the J gene TRBJ1-6, with no clear D. V was clipped by 10 bases and J by 5 bases, with 12 bases between them. CDR1 and CDR2 (germline): LNHDA, SQIVND (reference sequence). The CDR3 consists of 13 residues. The CDR3 DNA is TGTGCCACCGCGGATTTGGATAATTCACCCCTCCACTTT. Its protein product is CATADLDNSPLHF.

In DNA form, the CDR3 reads TGCAGCTTTCTTGGCGGGCGTAGGTCCTACGAGCAGTACTTC. Translated, it gives CSFLGGRRSYEQYF. This sequence joins TRBV29-1 and TRBJ2-7; D might be TRBD2 (5 bases). Germline V lookup: CDR1 SQVTM, CDR2 ANQGSEA. The CDR3 consists of 14 residues. The ends were cut back, 8 bases at V and 1 base at J, with 18 bases in the middle.

The CDR3 region has the DNA TGTGCCAGCAGTTTACAATGGGAAAAACTGTTTTTT. Protein product: CASSLQWEKLFF. This chain connects TRBV28 to TRBJ1-4; no firm D call. V lost 2 bases, J lost 8 bases, and 6 bases lay in between. The CDR3 totals 12 residues. From germline, CDR1 is MDHEN and CDR2 SYDVKM.

This clonotype occurred many times. This chain joins TRBV2 and TRBJ2-5; D is possibly TRBD2 (5 bases). With 1 base removed from V and 5 bases from J, the gap between germline ends came to 8 bases. Germline V CDR1 and CDR2: SNHLY, FYNNEI. CDR3 size: 13 residues. This chain's CDR3 is CASSEVRGETQYF. CDR3 bases: TGTGCCAGCAGTGAAGTGCGAGGGGAGACCCAGTACTTC. The whole variable domain, remainder taken from reference TRBV2 and TRBJ2-5, is EPEVTQTPSHQVTQMGQEVILRCVPISNHLYFYWYRQILGQKVEFLVSFYNNEISEKSEIFDDQFSVERPDGSNFTLKIRSTKLEDSAMYFCASSEVRGETQYFGPGTRLLVL.

This clonotype has only a few counts. The chain couples TRBV20-1 to TRBJ1-1; D is possibly TRBD1 (5 bases). Trimming stripped 6 bases from V and 1 base from J, with 12 bases between. Germline assignment: CDR1 DFQATT and CDR2 SNEGSKA (reference sequence). The CDR3 totals 13 residues. The CDR3 DNA reads as TGCAGTGCCAGGGACTGGGGGAACACTGAAGCTTTCTTT. This gives the protein CSARDWGNTEAFF.

The chain carries TRBV2 and TRBJ1-1; no clear D. The V gene's germline CDR1 is SNHLY and CDR2 FYNNEI. The CDR3 has 14 residues. Trimming took off 1 base at V and 4 bases at J, with 10 bases between the two ends. The CDR3 DNA reads as TGTGCCAGCAGTGAAGAGGGAATGGGCACTGAAGCTTTCTTT. Translating it yields CASSEEGMGTEAFF. The full variable domain, its missing parts supplied by reference TRBV2 and TRBJ1-1, is EPEVTQTPSHQVTQMGQEVILRCVPISNHLYFYWYRQILGQKVEFLVSFYNNEISEKSEIFDDQFSVERPDGSNFTLKIRSTKLEDSAMYFCASSEEGMGTEAFFGQGTRLTVV.

The V and J genes are TRBV7-9 and TRBJ1-1; 8 bases agree with TRBD1. Germline V gene lookup returns CDR1 SEHNR and CDR2 FQNEAQ (reference sequence). The CDR3 is made up of 14 amino acids. With 6 bases clipped from V and 2 bases from J, the junction kept 5 bases outside the gene matches. CDR3 region: CASRPDRANTEAFF. The DNA of the CDR3 is TGTGCCAGCAGACCGGACAGGGCTAACACTGAAGCTTTCTTT. Full variable domain (missing parts from reference TRBV7-9 and TRBJ1-1): DTGVSQNPRHKITKRGQNVTFRCDPISEHNRLYWYRQTLGQGPEFLTYFQNEAQLEKSRLLSDRFSAERPKGSFSTLEIQRTEQGDSAMYLCASRPDRANTEAFFGQGTRLTVV.

V is TRBV14 and J is TRBJ2-5; 12 nucleotides line up with TRBD2. Trimming removed 6 bases from V and 1 base from J; junction bases left unmatched: 6. The CDR3 extends over 16 amino acids. Looked up from germline, CDR1 is SGHDN and CDR2 is FVKESK. CDR3 nucleotide sequence: TGTGCCAGCAGTTTACTAGCGGGGGGAATCCAAGAGACCCAGTACTTC. It is translated as CASSLLAGGIQETQYF.

This clonotype was counted many times. This sequence joins TRBV7-2 and TRBJ1-2; TRBD1 matches 11 bases. V shed 5 bases and J 4 bases; nucleotides not matched to a gene: 6. Per germline, CDR1 SGHTA and CDR2 FQGNSA. The CDR3 is made up of 15 amino acids. The CDR3 is CASSPWTGGVYGYTF. CDR3 sequence (DNA): TGTGCCAGCAGCCCGTGGACAGGGGGCGTCTATGGCTACACCTTC.

Ten or more counts support this clonotype. CDR3 protein: CASSDHGTGGKAFF. The CDR3 DNA sequence: TGTGCCAGCAGTGACCACGGGACAGGGGGGAAAGCTTTCTTT. The J gene is TRBJ1-1, the V gene TRBV25-1, with 11 bases identical to TRBD1. V lost 3 bases, J lost 9 bases, and 6 bases stayed unmatched. In germline, CDR1 is MGHDK, CDR2 SYGVNS. The CDR3 consists of 14 residues.

J is TRBJ2-7 and V is TRBV7-9, with 11 nucleotides matching TRBD2. This CDR3 is built from 18 residues. The V segment lost 4 bases and the J segment 5 bases; nucleotides outside the gene matches: 16. The germline V gene has CDR1 SEHNR and CDR2 FQNEAQ (reference sequence). The CDR3 DNA follows: TGTGCCAGCAGCTCTGCTAGCGGGGGGATAACATATCAGAACGAGCAGTACTTC. As protein: CASSSASGGITYQNEQYF.

Only a few counts were recorded for this clonotype. This chain uses TRBV24-1 with TRBJ1-5, with 7 nucleotides matching TRBD1. Germline V gene lookup returns CDR1 KGHDR and CDR2 SFDVKD. V was pared by 4 bases and J by 6 bases, with 5 bases of the junction left unmatched. The CDR3 is 14 amino acids. CDR3 sequence reads: CATSDPGTVQPQHF. For the CDR3, the DNA is TGTGCCACCAGTGACCCAGGGACAGTTCAGCCCCAGCATTTT.

J is TRBJ1-6 and V is TRBV6-5; D unclear. Germline V gene sequence: CDR1 MNHEY, CDR2 SVGAGI. The CDR3 length is 16 residues. The ends were cut back, 2 bases at V and 1 base at J, with 9 bases in the middle. The CDR3 here is CASSYDEQSYNSPLHF. The CDR3 DNA is TGTGCCAGCAGTTACGATGAACAGTCCTATAATTCACCCCTCCACTTT.

A note on this clonotype: A much larger clonotype is one base distant, so this may be a read error. The CDR3 carries no conserved terminal phenylalanine or tryptophan, so it likely arises from a read error. The rearrangement uses TRBV7-9 and TRBJ1-5, with TRBD1 as a possible D gene (5 bases). CDR1 and CDR2 from the germline V gene are SEHNR and FQNEAQ (reference sequence). This CDR3 is 13 amino acids long. V shed 4 bases and J shed 5 bases, with 9 bases lying between them. The DNA of the CDR3 is TGTGCCAGCAGCTCCGGGACCTATCAGCCCCAGCATCTT. It translates to CASSSGTYQPQHL.

This clonotype has ten or more counts. CDR3 coding DNA: TGCGCCAGCAGCTTGTCGGGACAGGGGTCCTACGAGCAGTACTTC. It translates to CASSLSGQGSYEQYF. J is TRBJ2-7 and V is TRBV5-1; 10 bases match TRBD1. Germline CDR1 is SGHRS and CDR2 is YFSETQ. J lost 1 base, V lost 1 base, and 2 bases had no gene match. The CDR3 is 15 residues long.

The chain recombines TRBV24-1 with TRBJ1-5; 8 nucleotides align to TRBD1. Germline V gene sequence: CDR1 KGHDR, CDR2 SFDVKD. V shed 7 bases, J shed 5 bases, and the junction held 12 bases outside the gene matches. The CDR3 spans 16 residues. The CDR3 reads CATSSHVDRAYQPQHF. The CDR3 DNA follows: TGTGCCACCAGCAGCCACGTGGACAGGGCATATCAGCCCCAGCATTTT.

The chain combines TRBV19 with TRBJ1-1; TRBD1 agrees at 8 bases. The CDR3 consists of 16 residues. The J segment lost 1 base and the V segment lost 6 bases, leaving 10 bases of the junction unmatched. Germline V gene lookup returns CDR1 LNHDA and CDR2 SQIVND (reference sequence). CDR3 region: CASRRRQGAANTEAFF. The CDR3 region has the DNA TGTGCCAGTAGACGGAGGCAGGGGGCCGCGAACACTGAAGCTTTCTTT.

At least ten counts were recorded for this clonotype. This sequence joins TRBV20-1 and TRBJ2-7, with D maybe TRBD2 (6 bases). Germline assignment: CDR1 DFQATT and CDR2 SNEGSKA (reference sequence). This CDR3 contains 11 residues. V lost 3 bases and J lost 3, with 6 bases in between. For the CDR3, the DNA is TGCAGTGCTAGGGGAGGCTACGAGCAGTACTTC. This codes for CSARGGYEQYF.

This clonotype was found a few times. The chain recombines TRBV7-2 with TRBJ2-7; TRBD2 matches 8 bases. Trimming cost V 2 bases and J 3 bases; bases outside gene matches: 6. The CDR3 is 15 residues long. The germline gives CDR1 SGHTA, CDR2 FQGNSA. CDR3 protein: CASSLIDGRDYEQYF. The CDR3 DNA sequence: TGTGCCAGCAGCTTAATCGACGGGAGGGACTACGAGCAGTACTTC.

At least ten counts were recorded for this clonotype. The rearrangement links TRBV20-1 to TRBJ2-5; maybe TRBD2 (5 bases). The CDR3 covers 16 residues. Germline V lookup: CDR1 DFQATT, CDR2 SNEGSKA (reference sequence). The V end was cut by 0 bases, the J end by 4 bases, with 18 bases between. Written as DNA, the CDR3 is TGCAGTGCTAGAGATGGGAGCAGAGGGAGAGGAGAGACCCAGTACTTC. Residues: CSARDGSRGRGETQYF.

This clonotype was found many times. At one end, the junction sequence differs from germline, possibly due to a read error. The CDR3 reads CASSAANTGELFF. CDR3 bases: TGCGCCAGCAGCGCCGCGAACACCGGGGAGCTGTTTTTT. V gene TRBV7-9 combines with J gene TRBJ2-2, with D uncertain. CDR3 size: 13 residues. Germline-derived CDR1 and CDR2 are SEHNR and FQNEAQ (reference sequence).